The 4 T cell receptor beta chains reported below all come from one sample, sequenced in a study of blood T cell repertoires in COVID-19. Here immunoSEQ multiplex PCR was the method, and the copy in TCRdb shows in-frame clones only, minus some. This sample has about 85,000 clones, with roughly four fifths found just once. The specimen sequenced was peripheral blood. These TCRs come from a woman older than 75 with acute or convalescent COVID-19.

The V and J genes are TRBV24-1 and TRBJ1-2, with a weak D call TRBD1 (5 bases). Germline CDR1 and CDR2: KGHDR and SFDVKD. The CDR3 has 12 amino acids. The ends were cut back, 0 bases at V and 8 bases at J, with 6 bases in the middle. The CDR3 DNA reads TGTGCCACCAGTGATTTGCGGGGGGGCTACACCTTC. Encoded protein: CATSDLRGGYTF.

The V and J genes are TRBV2 and TRBJ2-5, with TRBD2 matching 11 bases. The CDR3 is 16 amino acids. Trimming took 6 bases from V and 4 from J; bases not matched to a gene: 10. Germline CDR1 and CDR2: SNHLY and FYNNEI. The CDR3 region has the DNA TGTGCCAGCAGCTATGCCCTCCTAGCGGGAGGAGAGACCCAGTACTTC. It translates to CASSYALLAGGETQYF.

This clone was seen just once. This chain connects TRBV10-2 to TRBJ2-5; D may be TRBD2 (6 bases). The ends were cut back, 7 bases at V and 2 bases at J, with 17 bases in the middle. Germline loops: CDR1 WSHSY, CDR2 SAAADI. This CDR3 is 15 amino acids long. CDR3 nucleotide sequence: TGCGCCAGCACCCCGAGGAGGGGCCTTCAAGAGACCCAGTACTTC. Its translation: CASTPRRGLQETQYF.

This clone was counted once. The DNA for the CDR3 is TGTGCCAGCAGCCCACTAGGGTCAGGACAGGACGAAGAGACCCAGTACTTC. It translates to CASSPLGSGQDEETQYF. The chain couples TRBV4-2 to TRBJ2-5; TRBD1 matches 7 bases. The trim removed 4 bases at V and 3 bases at J, leaving 14 bases unmatched. From germline, CDR1 is LGHNA and CDR2 YNFKEQ. The CDR3 extends over 17 amino acids.